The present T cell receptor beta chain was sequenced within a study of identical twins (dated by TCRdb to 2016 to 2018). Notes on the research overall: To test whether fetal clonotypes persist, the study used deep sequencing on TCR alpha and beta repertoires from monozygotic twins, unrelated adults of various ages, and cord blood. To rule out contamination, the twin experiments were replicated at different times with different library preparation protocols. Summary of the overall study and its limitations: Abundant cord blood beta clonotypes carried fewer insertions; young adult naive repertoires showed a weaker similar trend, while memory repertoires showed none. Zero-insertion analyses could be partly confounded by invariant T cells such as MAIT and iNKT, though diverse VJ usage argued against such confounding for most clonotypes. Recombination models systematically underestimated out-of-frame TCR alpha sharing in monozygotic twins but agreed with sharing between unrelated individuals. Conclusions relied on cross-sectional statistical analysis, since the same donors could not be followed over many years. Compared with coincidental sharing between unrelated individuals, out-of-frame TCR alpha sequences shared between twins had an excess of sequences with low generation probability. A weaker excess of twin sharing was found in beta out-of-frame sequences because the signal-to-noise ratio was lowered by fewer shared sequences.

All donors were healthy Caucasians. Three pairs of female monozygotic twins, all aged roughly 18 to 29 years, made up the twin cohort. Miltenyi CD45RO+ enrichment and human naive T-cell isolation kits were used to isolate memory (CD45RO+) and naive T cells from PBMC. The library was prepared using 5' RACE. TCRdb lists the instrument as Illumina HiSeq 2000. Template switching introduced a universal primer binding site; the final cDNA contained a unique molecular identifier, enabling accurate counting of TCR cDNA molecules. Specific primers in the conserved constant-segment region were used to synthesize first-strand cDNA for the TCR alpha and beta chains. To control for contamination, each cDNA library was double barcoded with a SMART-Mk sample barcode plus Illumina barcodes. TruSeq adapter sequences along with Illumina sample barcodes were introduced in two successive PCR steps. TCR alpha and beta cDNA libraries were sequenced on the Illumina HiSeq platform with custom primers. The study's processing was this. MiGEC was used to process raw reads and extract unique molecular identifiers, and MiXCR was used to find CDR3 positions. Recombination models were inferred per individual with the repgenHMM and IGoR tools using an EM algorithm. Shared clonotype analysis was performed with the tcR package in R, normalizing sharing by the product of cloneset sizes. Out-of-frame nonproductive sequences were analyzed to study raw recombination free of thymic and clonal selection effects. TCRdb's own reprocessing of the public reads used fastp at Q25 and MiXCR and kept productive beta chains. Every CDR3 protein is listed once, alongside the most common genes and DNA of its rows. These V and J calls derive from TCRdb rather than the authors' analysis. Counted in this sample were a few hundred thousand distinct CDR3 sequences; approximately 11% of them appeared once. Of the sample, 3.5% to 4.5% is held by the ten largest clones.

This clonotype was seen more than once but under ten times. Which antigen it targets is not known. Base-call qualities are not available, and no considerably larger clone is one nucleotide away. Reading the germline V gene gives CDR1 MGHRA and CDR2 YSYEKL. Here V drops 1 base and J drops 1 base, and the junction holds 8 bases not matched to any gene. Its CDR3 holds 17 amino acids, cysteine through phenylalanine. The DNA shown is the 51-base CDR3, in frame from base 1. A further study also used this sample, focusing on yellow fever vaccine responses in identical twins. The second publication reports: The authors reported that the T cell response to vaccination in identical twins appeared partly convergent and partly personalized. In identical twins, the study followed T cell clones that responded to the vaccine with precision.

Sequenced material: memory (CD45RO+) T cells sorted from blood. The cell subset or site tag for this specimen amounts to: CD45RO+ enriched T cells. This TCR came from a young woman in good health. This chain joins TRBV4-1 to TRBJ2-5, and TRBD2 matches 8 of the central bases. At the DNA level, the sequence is TGCGCCAGCAGCCAAGGAGGGGCTAGCGGGCCCCAAGAGACCCAGTACTTC. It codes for CASSQGGASGPQETQYF.